A selection of T cell receptor beta chains follows, all from one sample in a study of blood T cell repertoires in COVID-19. Sequencing used immunoSEQ multiplex PCR; TCRdb keeps in-frame clones, though not all of them. This table has 250,000 to 300,000 clones, about nine tenths appearing once. The sequenced sample consisted of peripheral blood. These receptors were obtained from a woman between 45 and 60 years old who had recovered from COVID-19. Each CDR3 is given with its conserved first and last residue. D genes are given only for firm matches. Size is omitted from some rows. Given values are once, few, many or a class for expanded clones.

size: NA; V: TRBV5-1; J: TRBJ2-2; D: TRBD2; DNA: TGCGCCAGCAGCTTGTTGGAGACTAGCGGATTTAACGGGGAGCTGTTTTTT; CDR3: CASSLLETSGFNGELFF
size: NA; V: TRBV27; J: TRBJ2-5; D: NA; DNA: TGTGCCAGCAGCCAACGTCAGTTCCAAGAGACCCAGTACTTC; CDR3: CASSQRQFQETQYF
size: NA; V: TRBV2; J: TRBJ2-1; D: NA; DNA: TGTGCCAGCAGTGTTATCGCGGGGGCTGGCACGAGTGAGCAGTTCTTC; CDR3: CASSVIAGAGTSEQFF
size: once; V: TRBV12-2; J: TRBJ2-7; D: NA; DNA: TGTGCAAGTCGCCGAAAGCGGGAGAGATCCTACGAGCAGTACTTC; CDR3: CASRRKRERSYEQYF
size: NA; V: TRBV9; J: TRBJ2-1; D: NA; DNA: TGTGCCAGCAGCCCCCGGGGAGGCAGGACCTACAATGAGCAGTTCTTC; CDR3: CASSPRGGRTYNEQFF
size: NA; V: TRBV5-1; J: TRBJ1-1; D: NA; DNA: TGCGCCAGCAGCTTGGGGCAGGGGAGCCCGAACACTGAAGCTTTCTTT; CDR3: CASSLGQGSPNTEAFF
size: NA; V: TRBV19; J: TRBJ2-3; D: NA; DNA: TGTGCCAGTAGTATAGGGCCTCAGGGCCCAGATACGCAGTATTTT; CDR3: CASSIGPQGPDTQYF
size: NA; V: TRBV28; J: TRBJ2-3; D: TRBD1; DNA: TGTGCCAGCAGCAACGGGGGGACAGGGGACGCAGATACGCAGTATTTT; CDR3: CASSNGGTGDADTQYF
size: once; V: TRBV27; J: TRBJ1-5; D: NA; DNA: TGTGCCAGCAGTTTGATAGGGGCTTATAATCAGCATTTT; CDR3: CASSLIGAYNQHF
size: few; V: TRBV9; J: TRBJ2-3; D: NA; DNA: TGTGCCAGCAGCGCCACTAGCACAGATACGCAGTATTTT; CDR3: CASSATSTDTQYF
size: NA; V: TRBV28; J: TRBJ2-7; D: TRBD1; DNA: TGTGCCAGCAGCTCCCCCTCCGGGACAGGAGCCTACGAGCAGTACTTC; CDR3: CASSSPSGTGAYEQYF
size: NA; V: TRBV7-9; J: TRBJ1-4; D: NA; DNA: TGTGCCAGCAGCTTAGCAGGGGGAGATGAAAAACTGTTTTTT; CDR3: CASSLAGGDEKLFF
size: NA; V: TRBV10-3; J: TRBJ1-2; D: TRBD1; DNA: TGTGCCATCAGAGGGGGGACAGGGGAACCTAACTATGGCTACACCTTC; CDR3: CAIRGGTGEPNYGYTF
size: many; V: TRBV6-4; J: TRBJ2-1; D: TRBD2; DNA: TGTGCCAGCAGTGACTCTAGCGGGAGTTACAATGAGCAGTTCTTC; CDR3: CASSDSSGSYNEQFF
size: NA; V: TRBV5-1; J: TRBJ1-1; D: NA; DNA: TGCGCCAGCAGCTTGGAGGTTAGGGGCACTGAAGCTTTCTTT; CDR3: CASSLEVRGTEAFF
size: NA; V: TRBV6-4; J: TRBJ2-3; D: TRBD2; DNA: TGTGCCAGCAGTGACTCCAGGGGAGGAGCGGGAGTTTCAGATACGCAGTATTTT; CDR3: CASSDSRGGAGVSDTQYF
size: once; V: TRBV10-3; J: TRBJ1-5; D: TRBD1; DNA: TGTGCCATCAGGGGGACAGGGGGCAATCAGCCCCAGCATTTT; CDR3: CAIRGTGGNQPQHF
size: NA; V: TRBV6-4; J: TRBJ2-1; D: TRBD2; DNA: TGTGCCAGCAGTCCTCTAGCGGGAGGGCCGAATGAGCAGTTCTTC; CDR3: CASSPLAGGPNEQFF
size: once; V: TRBV5-1; J: TRBJ2-1; D: NA; DNA: TGCGCCAGCAGCAGCACAGGGAACCCGTACAATGAGCAGTTCTTC; CDR3: CASSSTGNPYNEQFF
size: NA; V: TRBV7-3; J: TRBJ1-2; D: TRBD1; DNA: TGTGCCAGCAGCGAGACAGGGGTCGGCCCGGCGGACTATGGCTACACCTTC; CDR3: CASSETGVGPADYGYTF
size: once; V: TRBV7-3; J: TRBJ2-7; D: NA; DNA: TGTGCCAGCAGCTTAACGGGAGGCCGCTCCTACGAGCAGTACTTC; CDR3: CASSLTGGRSYEQYF
size: NA; V: TRBV11-2; J: TRBJ1-1; D: NA; DNA: TGTGCCAGCAGCTTAGGACTGTACACTGAAGCTTTCTTT; CDR3: CASSLGLYTEAFF
size: NA; V: TRBV5-1; J: TRBJ2-3; D: NA; DNA: TGCGCCAGCAGCTTCAGGGGGGTAGGCACAGATACGCAGTATTTT; CDR3: CASSFRGVGTDTQYF
size: NA; V: TRBV7-2; J: TRBJ2-7; D: TRBD1; DNA: TGTGCCAGCAGCCGGGACAGGGGCTCCTACGAGCAGTACTTC; CDR3: CASSRDRGSYEQYF
size: NA; V: TRBV5-1; J: TRBJ2-2; D: TRBD2; DNA: TGCGCCAGCAGCCTCGGGACTAGCGGGTGGACCGGGGAGCTGTTTTTT; CDR3: CASSLGTSGWTGELFF
size: NA; V: TRBV19; J: TRBJ2-7; D: TRBD1; DNA: TGTGCCAGTAGTATATTGGGACAGGGACCATACGAGCAGTACTTC; CDR3: CASSILGQGPYEQYF
size: NA; V: TRBV19; J: TRBJ2-1; D: TRBD2; DNA: TGTGCCAGTAGTATAGACAGCGGGAGGGCCCATGAGCAGTTCTTC; CDR3: CASSIDSGRAHEQFF
size: NA; V: TRBV30; J: TRBJ2-3; D: NA; DNA: TGTGCCTGGACCACCAGGAGCACAGATACGCAGTATTTT; CDR3: CAWTTRSTDTQYF
size: NA; V: TRBV29-1; J: TRBJ1-2; D: NA; DNA: TGCAGCGTTACTCAGGGGTCCCCTGGCTACACCTTC; CDR3: CSVTQGSPGYTF
size: NA; V: TRBV6-5; J: TRBJ1-1; D: NA; DNA: TGTGCCAGCAGTCTCTTTGAGCTGAACACTGAAGCTTTCTTT; CDR3: CASSLFELNTEAFF
size: once; V: TRBV7-9; J: TRBJ1-1; D: NA; DNA: TGTGCCAGCAGCTCCCCTAAGAAAACTGAAGCTTTCTTT; CDR3: CASSSPKKTEAFF
size: NA; V: TRBV11-2; J: TRBJ2-2; D: TRBD2; DNA: TGTGCCAGCAGCACGAGCGGGAGGGCCAACGGGGAGCTGTTTTTT; CDR3: CASSTSGRANGELFF
size: NA; V: TRBV11-2; J: TRBJ1-1; D: NA; DNA: TGTGCCAGCAGCTTAGTAGGGGTTAAGGACACTGAAGCTTTCTTT; CDR3: CASSLVGVKDTEAFF
size: NA; V: TRBV5-4; J: TRBJ2-2; D: TRBD2; DNA: TGTGCCAGCAGCCCCGAAGGTCTGGGGACTAGGTCCACCGGGGAGCTGTTTTTT; CDR3: CASSPEGLGTRSTGELFF
size: NA; V: TRBV5-5; J: TRBJ2-3; D: NA; DNA: TGTGCCAGCAGTGAGAGGACTACACTCAGCGGTACGCAGTATTTT; CDR3: CASSERTTLSGTQYF
size: once; V: TRBV14; J: TRBJ1-3; D: NA; DNA: TGTGCCAGCAGCCAAGTCCAGGGCCATGGAAACACCATATATTTT; CDR3: CASSQVQGHGNTIYF
size: NA; V: TRBV5-1; J: TRBJ2-1; D: TRBD2; DNA: TGCGCCAGCAGCTTGGCACCAGCGGGGGAGTTCGATGAGCAGTTCTTC; CDR3: CASSLAPAGEFDEQFF
size: once; V: TRBV27; J: TRBJ1-2; D: NA; DNA: TGTGCCAGCAGTTTATCGGGGGGGGAAGCGGCCTATGGCTACACCTTC; CDR3: CASSLSGGEAAYGYTF
size: NA; V: TRBV3-1/TRBV3-2; J: TRBJ2-7; D: NA; DNA: TGTGCCAGCAGCCAATATCCGGAGAGCTCCTACGAGCAGTACTTC; CDR3: CASSQYPESSYEQYF
size: once; V: TRBV7-2; J: TRBJ1-1; D: NA; DNA: TGTGCCAGCAGCCCCCGACAGAGTGAAGCTTTCTTT; CDR3: CASSPRQSEAFF
size: few; V: TRBV19; J: TRBJ2-1; D: NA; DNA: TGTGCCACAAAGGGGGGGTACAATGAGCAGTTCTTC; CDR3: CATKGGYNEQFF
size: NA; V: TRBV7-9; J: TRBJ1-2; D: TRBD1; DNA: TGTGCCAGCAGCTTCGAATGGGACAGTAACTATGGCTACACCTTC; CDR3: CASSFEWDSNYGYTF
size: NA; V: TRBV7-2; J: TRBJ2-7; D: NA; DNA: TGTGCCAGCAGCTTACGCGGATTATCCTACGAGCAGTACTTC; CDR3: CASSLRGLSYEQYF
size: NA; V: TRBV28; J: TRBJ1-5; D: NA; DNA: TGTGCCAGCAGTCGGTGGCTCGGCGGGGGTCAGCCCCAGCATTTT; CDR3: CASSRWLGGGQPQHF
size: NA; V: TRBV9; J: TRBJ1-3; D: TRBD1; DNA: TGTGCCAGCAGCCTAACGACAGGGGAAGCTGGAAACACCATATATTTT; CDR3: CASSLTTGEAGNTIYF
size: NA; V: TRBV28; J: TRBJ1-2; D: TRBD1; DNA: TGTGCCAGCAGTATACAGGGGGCTAGGGGCTACACCTTC; CDR3: CASSIQGARGYTF
size: NA; V: TRBV6-5; J: TRBJ1-2; D: TRBD1; DNA: TGTGCCAGCAGTAAACAGGGGGCGGGTGGCTACACCTTC; CDR3: CASSKQGAGGYTF
size: NA; V: TRBV25-1; J: TRBJ1-6; D: TRBD1; DNA: TGTGCCAGCAGGGGGAATACCCGACAGGGTCGTTCACCCCTCCACTTT; CDR3: CASRGNTRQGRSPLHF